This TCR beta chain was observed in a study of blood T cell repertoires in COVID-19. Study-level background: PBMCs, B-cell-depleted T cells, or T cells were the source of the cDNA or gDNA that made up the material.

The table came from immunoSEQ multiplex PCR; TCRdb's copy has only in-frame clones and leaves some out. This sample carries tens of thousands of clones, roughly 82% of them seen once, and the ten largest clones take around 5%. CDR3 length equals 13 residues. Trimming cost V 7 bases and J 6 bases, with 15 bases left between them. Looked up from germline, CDR1 is MNHEY and CDR2 is SVGAGI. The J gene is TRBJ1-1, the V gene TRBV6-5, with D possibly TRBD1 on 6 matching bases. The sample comprised peripheral blood. This TCR was recovered from a human donor in a cohort sampled during active COVID-19. CDR3 coding DNA: TGTGCCAGCAACCTTAACAGGGCATCTGAAGCTTTCTTT. Encoded protein: CASNLNRASEAFF.